The following is a T cell receptor beta chain sequence with its context. Its antigen is undetermined. These data come from a study of CD4+ T cells in melanoma. Study findings and constraints: CD8+ T cell, macrophage and B cell function reportedly correlated with neoantigen-specific CD4+ T cells. Diverse differentiation states were reported for melanoma neoantigen-specific CD4+ T cells.

V was clipped by 4 bases and J by 8 bases; unmatched bases: 5. The CDR3 length is 13 residues. CDR1 is SGHDT, CDR2 YYEEEE, per germline. Sequencing used immunoSEQ multiplex PCR; TCRdb keeps in-frame clones, though not all of them. The sample contains about 50,000 clones, 89% of which appear only once. The sequence was obtained from a human donor with melanoma. The rearrangement links TRBV5-6 to TRBJ1-2, with TRBD1 matching over 10 bases. Sequencing was carried out using peripheral blood. CDR3 sequence: CASSRDRGEGYTF. Written as DNA, the CDR3 is TGTGCCAGCAGCCGGGACAGGGGAGAAGGCTACACCTTC.